The 24 T cell receptor beta chains reported below all come from one sample, sequenced in a study of cytotoxic CD8 clonotypes in ibrutinib-treated CLL. Here immunoSEQ multiplex PCR was the method, and the copy in TCRdb shows in-frame clones only, minus some. The sample includes approximately 280,000 clones, around 69% of them seen just once. The specimen comprised PBMCs, sampled at disease progression, from a patient treated with ibrutinib. Every receptor here comes from a human donor with chronic lymphocytic leukemia.

The V and J genes are TRBV10-3 and TRBJ1-5; D remains unclear. With 6 bases removed from V and 3 bases from J, the gap between germline ends came to 9 bases. CDR1 is ENHRY and CDR2 is SYGVKD in the germline V gene. The CDR3 is made up of 13 amino acids. The CDR3 reads CAIRTALNQPQHF. The CDR3 bases are TGTGCCATCAGGACGGCCCTCAATCAGCCCCAGCATTTT.

The chain recombines TRBV7-6 with TRBJ1-4; unclear D gene. The V gene lost 1 base and the J gene lost 12 bases, with 12 bases spanning the gap. This CDR3 is built from 13 residues. Germline V CDR1 and CDR2: SGHVS, FNYEAQ. The CDR3: CASSLDSPAELFF. CDR3 coding DNA: TGTGCCAGCAGCTTAGACTCCCCCGCGGAACTGTTTTTT.

J is TRBJ2-5 and V is TRBV25-1; D not resolved. The V end lost 4 bases, the J end lost 0 bases, and 9 bases lay between the germline ends. The CDR3 sequence is 14 residues long. Germline loops: CDR1 MGHDK, CDR2 SYGVNS. The CDR3 DNA follows: TGTGCCAGCAGTGCCAGGCGGTACCAAGAGACCCAGTACTTC. Translation gives CASSARRYQETQYF.

The chain employs TRBV5-8 and TRBJ2-7, with 7 nucleotides matching TRBD1. The germline V gene has CDR1 SGHTS and CDR2 YDEGEE. The CDR3 is 14 amino acids. V lost 2 bases to trimming and J lost 5 bases; unmatched junction nucleotides: 7. CDR3 amino acids: CASSFLYRGHEQYF. For the CDR3, the DNA is TGTGCCAGCAGCTTCCTGTACAGGGGCCACGAGCAGTACTTC.

The chain links TRBV5-1 to TRBJ2-7; 7 nucleotides match TRBD2. There are 17 residues in the CDR3. V shed 3 bases, J shed 2 bases, and the junction held 14 bases outside the gene matches. CDR1 and CDR2 (germline): SGHRS, YFSETQ. The CDR3: CASSWGGVGGKTYEQYF. In DNA form, the CDR3 reads TGCGCCAGCAGCTGGGGAGGGGTTGGTGGTAAGACCTACGAGCAGTACTTC.

This chain connects TRBV4-1 to TRBJ2-7; 8 bases line up with TRBD1. Per germline, CDR1 MGHRA and CDR2 YSYEKL. Germline trimming cut 4 bases from V and 5 bases from J; bases unmatched to any gene: 10. The CDR3 spans 15 residues. The CDR3 DNA follows: TGCGCCAGCAGCCTCCGGCCCCCAGGGGGCCACGAGCAGTACTTC. Protein product: CASSLRPPGGHEQYF.

A few counts support this clone. The J gene is TRBJ2-7, the V gene TRBV7-3, with D possibly TRBD2 on 5 matching bases. The CDR3 covers 14 residues. The V gene's germline CDR1 is SGHTA and CDR2 FQGTGA. V gave up 5 bases and J gave up 5 bases, with 16 bases separating them. The DNA of the CDR3 is TGTGCCAGCAGCCTGAGCGGTAACTCTGACGAGCAGTACTTC. This encodes CASSLSGNSDEQYF.

The genes are TRBV5-4 and TRBJ2-7; D gene uncertain. V lost 0 bases and J 8 bases, leaving 6 bases between the germline ends. The CDR3 contains 11 residues. Looked up from germline, CDR1 is SGHNT and CDR2 is YYREEE (reference sequence). CDR3 bases: TGTGCCAGCAGCTTGGGATCGAAGCAGTACTTC. Amino acids: CASSLGSKQYF.

This sequence joins TRBV9 and TRBJ1-5; D may be TRBD1 (5 bases). The CDR3 totals 15 residues. The V end lost 4 bases, the J end lost 4 bases, and 15 bases lay between the germline ends. The germline V gene has CDR1 SGDLS and CDR2 YYNGEE. CDR3 amino acids: CASSHTDSANQPQHF. The CDR3 DNA is TGTGCCAGCAGCCACACCGACAGCGCGAATCAGCCCCAGCATTTT. The full variable domain, its missing parts supplied by reference TRBV9 and TRBJ1-5, is DSGVTQTPKHLITATGQRVTLRCSPRSGDLSVYWYQQSLDQGLQFLIQYYNGEERAKGNILERFSAQQFPDLHSELNLSSLELGDSALYFCASSHTDSANQPQHFGDGTRLSIL.

V and J are TRBV10-3 and TRBJ1-1; 7 bases fit TRBD1. Germline V lookup: CDR1 ENHRY, CDR2 SYGVKD. Trimming cost V 4 bases and J 2 bases; bases outside gene matches: 7. The CDR3 has 15 residues. CDR3 region: CAISVVEGGNTEAFF. CDR3 in DNA: TGTGCCATCAGTGTGGTCGAAGGGGGCAACACTGAAGCTTTCTTT.

The chain recombines TRBV7-2 with TRBJ2-1; 8 bases align to TRBD2. Germline V gene lookup returns CDR1 SGHTA and CDR2 FQGNSA. Germline trimming cut 2 bases from V and 6 bases from J; bases unmatched to any gene: 3. CDR3 size: 14 residues. The CDR3 spells CASSLRLAINEQFF. The CDR3 DNA is TGTGCCAGCAGCTTAAGACTAGCGATCAATGAGCAGTTCTTC.

This rearrangement joins TRBV28 to TRBJ2-1; D remains unclear. Germline V gene data show CDR1 as MDHEN and CDR2 as SYDVKM. The length of the CDR3 is 16 residues. The V end was cut by 2 bases, the J end by 0 bases, with 11 bases between. CDR3: CASSLPTKSSYNEQFF. CDR3 bases: TGTGCCAGCAGTTTACCGACAAAGAGCTCCTACAATGAGCAGTTCTTC.

This clone was seen a single time. The rearrangement links TRBV28 to TRBJ2-7; 7 positions agree with TRBD2. Trimming took 6 bases from V and 2 from J; bases not matched to a gene: 16. Germline V gene data show CDR1 as MDHEN and CDR2 as SYDVKM. The CDR3 runs to 17 residues. The CDR3 sequence is CASRSVGGPGVPYEQYF. DNA for the CDR3: TGTGCCAGCAGGAGCGTGGGAGGGCCTGGGGTACCCTACGAGCAGTACTTC.

The J gene is TRBJ2-3, the V gene TRBV11-3, with 10 bases fitting TRBD2. The J segment lost 9 bases and the V segment lost 3 bases, leaving 12 bases of the junction unmatched. The V gene's germline CDR1 is SGHNT and CDR2 YENEEA. The length of the CDR3 is 16 residues. The CDR3 loop reads CASSLFLAGAEGTQYF. For the CDR3, the DNA is TGTGCCAGCAGCTTGTTCCTAGCGGGAGCTGAAGGAACGCAGTATTTT. Full variable domain (rest looked up from reference TRBV11-3 and TRBJ2-3): EAGVVQSPRYKIIEKKQPVAFWCNPISGHNTLYWYLQNLGQGPELLIRYENEEAVDDSQLPKDRFSAERLKGVDSTLKIQPAELGDSAVYLCASSLFLAGAEGTQYFGPGTRLTVL.

The gene calls are TRBV6-5 and TRBJ2-1; D is unclear. Trimming left V 3 bases short and J 8 bases short, with 17 bases between. CDR3 size: 15 residues. Per the germline V gene, CDR1 is MNHEY and CDR2 is SVGAGI. CDR3: CASSYFGKLADEQFF. CDR3 in DNA: TGTGCCAGCAGTTATTTTGGGAAATTAGCCGATGAGCAGTTCTTC.

The chain has TRBV27 and TRBJ1-5; 9 nucleotides align to TRBD1. The CDR3 contains 15 residues. Germline-derived CDR1 and CDR2 are MNHEY and SMNVEV (reference sequence). J lost 1 base, V lost 4 bases, and 2 bases had no gene match. The CDR3 DNA follows: TGTGCCAGCAGTTCAGGGACAGGGAGCAATCAGCCCCAGCATTTT. Translated: CASSSGTGSNQPQHF.

The J gene is TRBJ2-7, the V gene TRBV10-3; no clear D. Trimming shortened V by 11 bases and J by 3 bases, and 14 bases separated the two germline ends. Germline V lookup: CDR1 ENHRY, CDR2 SYGVKD. The length of the CDR3 is 12 residues. CDR3 in amino acids: CAASRVDYEQYF. CDR3 coding DNA: TGTGCCGCCTCTAGGGTCGACTACGAGCAGTACTTC.

The V gene is TRBV6-1, the J gene TRBJ2-7, with 7 positions matching TRBD1. V dropped 5 bases and J dropped 3; count of bases not matched to a gene: 10. This CDR3 comprises 15 residues. CDR1 is MNHNS and CDR2 is SASEGT in the germline V gene. The CDR3 region has the DNA TGTGCCAGCAGTCGGTGGGGGACAGACTACTACGAGCAGTACTTC. This codes for CASSRWGTDYYEQYF.

The chain has TRBV7-6 and TRBJ1-1; 8 nucleotides align to TRBD1. The CDR3 totals 16 residues. J was trimmed by 5 bases and V by 1 base; bases with no gene match: 9. Germline V CDR1 and CDR2: SGHVS, FNYEAQ. In DNA form, the CDR3 reads TGTGCCAGCAGCTTAGTTGCCAGGGGGCGAGGAACTGAAGCTTTCTTT. It encodes CASSLVARGRGTEAFF.

The chain's CDR3 is CASSGLLAGGYGEQYF. The CDR3 DNA is TGTGCCAGCAGCGGGCTACTAGCGGGGGGTTATGGCGAGCAGTACTTC. The chain employs TRBV9 and TRBJ2-7; 12 positions match TRBD2. The germline V gene has CDR1 SGDLS and CDR2 YYNGEE. This CDR3 has 16 residues. V lost 3 bases, J lost 6 bases, and 10 bases stayed unmatched.

The chain joins TRBV5-8 to TRBJ2-5; 7 nucleotides align to TRBD1. Trimming took 0 bases from V and 2 from J; bases not matched to a gene: 4. The germline gives CDR1 SGHTS, CDR2 YDEGEE. This CDR3 is built from 15 residues. The CDR3 loop reads CASSLGQGDQETQYF. The DNA for the CDR3 is TGTGCCAGCAGCTTGGGTCAGGGGGATCAAGAGACCCAGTACTTC.

This clone showed up many times. V and J are TRBV6-6 and TRBJ1-1; TRBD1 matches 9 bases. This CDR3 is built from 16 residues. V lost 6 bases, J lost 10 bases, and 18 bases stayed unmatched. Germline-derived CDR1 and CDR2 are MNHNY and SVGAGI (reference sequence). The CDR3 protein is CASSPPSDRGNRGAFF. In nucleotides, the CDR3 is TGTGCCAGCAGCCCGCCCTCGGACAGGGGTAACCGTGGAGCTTTCTTT.

This clone showed up just once. The V and J genes are TRBV6-1 and TRBJ2-7; the D is unclear. The CDR3 contains 15 residues. V was shortened by 3 bases and J by 3 bases, with 15 bases between the two germline ends. Per the germline V gene, CDR1 is MNHNS and CDR2 is SASEGT. For the CDR3, the DNA is TGTGCCAGCAGTGACCCCCGCAGAGTTCACTACGAGCAGTACTTC. Amino acid sequence: CASSDPRRVHYEQYF.

This clone was counted only a few times. V and J are TRBV7-2 and TRBJ1-1; no clear D gene. This CDR3 region has 12 residues. Trimming pared 3 bases from V and 7 bases from J, leaving 9 bases between. CDR1 and CDR2 from the germline V gene are SGHTA and FQGNSA. In DNA, the CDR3 is TGTGCCAGCAGCTTTAGGGTCGATGAAGCTTTCTTT. The encoded protein is CASSFRVDEAFF.